This entry lists 7 T cell receptor beta chains sequenced from one sample in a study of blood T cells in healthy people across ages (dated by TCRdb to about 2015). The method was 5' RACE. TCRdb records Illumina HiSeq 2500 as the sequencer. A second about 6 to 11 cycle PCR used a sample-barcoded 5' primer and a J-beta primer mix. Clones were called with MiXCR by TCRdb after fastp trimmed the public reads at Q25, and only in-frame beta chains were retained. For every CDR3 protein sequence, its rows merge into one entry that carries the most common genes and DNA. The sample has over 500,000 distinct CDR3 sequences on record, roughly a quarter of them singletons. The ten top clones hold approximately 3.5% of the sample. These records were also assigned to another study, of T cells of mothers and their children.

Sequenced sample: blood. These receptors originate from a boy between 2 and 15 years old in good health.

The chain carries TRBV6-6 and TRBJ2-2, with 7 bases matching TRBD1. Germline CDR1 is MNHNY and CDR2 is SVGAGI (reference sequence). J gave up 6 bases and V 2 bases, and 3 bases lay outside the gene matches. The length of the CDR3 is 14 residues. The CDR3 nucleotides read TGTGCCAGCAGTTACCGGCAGGGGGCCGGGGAGCTGTTTTTT. Encoded protein: CASSYRQGAGELFF.

V and J are TRBV7-8 and TRBJ1-1; D gene unclear. The ends were cut back, 4 bases at V and 6 bases at J, with 9 bases in the middle. There are 12 residues in the CDR3. From germline, CDR1 is SGHVS and CDR2 FQNEAQ. In nucleotides, the CDR3 is TGTGCCAGCAGCTCTTGGGGAGCTGAAGCTTTCTTT. It codes for CASSSWGAEAFF.

This clonotype was detected a few times. This chain links TRBV20-1 with TRBJ2-6; no clear D. This CDR3 spans 19 amino acids. The V end lost 3 bases, the J end lost 0 bases, and 21 bases lay between the germline ends. The V gene's germline CDR1 is DFQATT and CDR2 SNEGSKA (reference sequence). The CDR3 region is CSASGGPGMRLSGANVLTF. In nucleotides, the CDR3 is TGCAGTGCTAGTGGCGGACCAGGCATGAGGCTCTCTGGGGCCAACGTCCTGACTTTC.

This clonotype has a count of ten or more. J is TRBJ2-3 and V is TRBV6-5; D gene uncertain. Trimming removed 0 bases at V and 0 bases at J, with 10 bases between. CDR3 length: 16 amino acids. The germline V gene has CDR1 MNHEY and CDR2 SVGAGI. The CDR3 is CASSYSSGHSTDTQYF. The CDR3 DNA reads as TGTGCCAGCAGTTACTCGTCTGGCCATAGCACAGATACGCAGTATTTT.

The sample holds a few counts of this clonotype. The rearrangement links TRBV11-3 to TRBJ2-1; 9 bases fit TRBD2. Per germline, CDR1 SGHNT and CDR2 YENEEA. The CDR3 loop spans 18 amino acids. V shed 1 base, J shed 0 bases, and the junction held 7 bases outside the gene matches. The chain's CDR3 is CASSLGLAGLSSYNEQFF. CDR3 bases: TGTGCCAGCAGCTTAGGTCTAGCGGGGCTGAGCTCCTACAATGAGCAGTTCTTC.

The chain combines TRBV6-6 with TRBJ2-5, with a weak D call TRBD1 (6 bases). The J call is doubtful: the DNA matches TRBJ2-7 better. Per germline, CDR1 MNHNY and CDR2 SVGAGI (reference sequence). CDR3 size: 13 residues. The CDR3 nucleotides are TGTGCCAGCAGTTCCGTTTCCAGGGGCGAGCAGTACTTC. It yields the protein CASSSVSRGEQYF.

This clonotype has only a few counts. V usage is TRBV12-3 or TRBV12-4 and J usage is TRBJ2-1; 7 bases are shared with TRBD1. This CDR3 contains 12 residues. The V gene end was trimmed by 3 bases and the J gene end by 15 bases; junction bases not matched to a gene: 8. CDR3 protein: CASSLTGTDAFF. CDR3 coding DNA: TGTGCCAGCAGTTTGACCGGGACAGATGCGTTCTTC.